This TCR beta chain is drawn from a study of T cells in Graves' hyperthyroidism and ophthalmopathy. Study-wide points: Ophthalmopathy stood apart from stable hyperthyroidism in a 13 V-J model.

As to this clonotype: Its antigen is undetermined.

Exclusions: uncontrolled infection, other autoimmune disease, pregnancy, lactation. Amplified TCR beta CDR3 regions derived from RNA transcripts. Initially, a first-round RT-PCR of the TCR CDR3 employed the HTBI primer set. TCRdb independently ran MiXCR on the multiplex PCR reads; one entry per CDR3 protein. Altogether roughly 660,000 distinct CDR3 sequences are present, 15% to 20% being singletons, with the ten largest covering around 16%. Trimming removed 1 base at V and 1 base at J, with 10 bases between. Germline values: CDR1 LGHDT, CDR2 YNNKEL (reference sequence). The CDR3 is made up of 15 amino acids.

The receptor comes from a man aged 50 to 60 with Graves' hyperthyroidism. The material sequenced was blood. The J gene is TRBJ1-1, the V gene TRBV3-1; TRBD1 is a possible D gene (5 bases). The CDR3 loop reads CASSQVMGPNTEAFF. The CDR3 bases are TGTGCCAGCAGCCAAGTAATGGGACCGAACACTGAAGCTTTCTTT.